These T cell receptor beta chains were read from a single sample in a study of blood T cell repertoires in COVID-19. The repertoire was sequenced with immunoSEQ multiplex PCR; TCRdb's copy has only in-frame clones and lacks some. This sample has over 50,000 clones, with 85% found just once. What was sequenced was peripheral blood. The receptors originated from a man between 65 and 80 years old with acute or convalescent COVID-19. CDR3s include the opening cysteine and the closing phenylalanine or tryptophan. Each record gives: D gene, J gene, clone size, V gene, CDR3 DNA, CDR3 protein. A D gene is named only where the DNA matches it firmly. Some rows mark clone size as missing; the rest say once, few, many or name a class of expanded clone.

TRBD2,TRBJ2-1,.,TRBV7-3,TGTGCCAGCAGCTTACTAGCGGACTACAATGAGCAGTTCTTC,CASSLLADYNEQFF
.,TRBJ1-2,.,TRBV12-3/TRBV12-4,TGTGCCAGCAGTTTTGTCGACGGGAATGGCTACACCTTC,CASSFVDGNGYTF
.,TRBJ2-5,few,TRBV19,TGTGCCAGTAGTATCGTAGTTCAAGAGACCCAGTACTTC,CASSIVVQETQYF
TRBD2,TRBJ2-5,few,TRBV28,TGTGCCAGCAGTCCACCCCGGCGGGGGAAGGAGACCCAGTACTTC,CASSPPRRGKETQYF
TRBD2,TRBJ2-1,.,TRBV29-1,TGCAGCGGGTCCCGTAGCGGGGCCTACAATGAGCAGTTCTTC,CSGSRSGAYNEQFF
.,TRBJ2-3,.,TRBV7-7,TGTGCTAGCAGCCCTTCGGGTAGACCAGATACGCAGTATTTT,CASSPSGRPDTQYF
.,TRBJ1-1,.,TRBV18,TGTGCCAGCTCTCGATCCCCCGCGGGGCCTCTGACTGAAGCTTTCTTT,CASSRSPAGPLTEAFF
TRBD2,TRBJ2-3,.,TRBV5-4,TGTGCCAGCAGCGGAAGCGGGGGGCACACAGATACGCAGTATTTT,CASSGSGGHTDTQYF
TRBD2,TRBJ2-5,.,TRBV5-1,TGCGCCAGCAGCACCGTGTCAGCGGGGGGGCAGGAGACCCAGTACTTC,CASSTVSAGGQETQYF
.,TRBJ1-3,.,TRBV18,TGTGCCAGCTCACCACGGGAGCTGTCTGGAAACACCATATATTTT,CASSPRELSGNTIYF
.,TRBJ2-1,.,TRBV5-1,TGCGCCAGCAGCTCGGGGGGCCACAATGAGCAGTTCTTC,CASSSGGHNEQFF
TRBD2,TRBJ2-3,.,TRBV11-3,TGTGCCAGCAGCTCCGGGACTACCGACACAGATACGCAGTATTTT,CASSSGTTDTDTQYF
.,TRBJ2-7,.,TRBV7-9,TGTGCCAGCAGCCCTTATGGGGGGGGACACATCTACGAGCAGTACTTC,CASSPYGGGHIYEQYF
TRBD1,TRBJ1-2,.,TRBV13,TGTGCCAGCAGCTTTACGGGACAGGGTTATGGCTACACCTTC,CASSFTGQGYGYTF
TRBD2,TRBJ2-7,.,TRBV28,TGTGCCAGCAGTCCGGCTAGCGGGGGGGTAGGGGAGCAGTACTTC,CASSPASGGVGEQYF
.,TRBJ1-2,.,TRBV6-5,TGTGCCAGCAGCCCAATTACAGAGAGCTATGGCTACACCTTC,CASSPITESYGYTF
.,TRBJ2-5,once,TRBV19,TGTGCCAGTAGTCTGGGACATGTATTTCAAGAGACCCAGTACTTC,CASSLGHVFQETQYF
.,TRBJ1-2,.,TRBV14,TGTGCCAGCAGCCAAGATATTCGTGGCTACACCTTC,CASSQDIRGYTF
TRBD2,TRBJ2-3,.,TRBV7-2,TGTGCCAGCAGCCCCCGCGGGGGGGCGAATACGCAGTATTTT,CASSPRGGANTQYF
.,TRBJ1-2,few,TRBV3-1/TRBV3-2,TGTGCCAGCAGCCAGTACCAGAGGCCATCGGGTGGCTACACCTTC,CASSQYQRPSGGYTF
.,TRBJ2-5,.,TRBV19,TGTGCCACCGGGGTGAGACAAGAGACCCAGTACTTC,CATGVRQETQYF
.,TRBJ1-2,.,TRBV2,TGTGCCAGCAGTCTTAACTATGGCTACACCTTC,CASSLNYGYTF
.,TRBJ1-2,.,TRBV28,TGTGCCAGCAGTCCCCCGGGACAAGGCAACGCGGAAGGTGGCTACACCTTC,CASSPPGQGNAEGGYTF